A selection of T cell receptor beta chains follows, all from one sample in a study of T cells in Graves' hyperthyroidism and ophthalmopathy. Via MiXCR, TCRdb re-called the multiplex PCR reads, giving one row per CDR3 protein. The sample includes 700,000 or so distinct CDR3 sequences, around 17% of them seen just once. Sample: blood. These receptors came from a man aged 18-30 years with Graves' hyperthyroidism. Both conserved end residues are part of each CDR3. The D gene is left open where the match is weak. A row's size may be missing; if present it is once, few, many or a size class.

j_call v_call cdr3_length d_call clone_size cdr3_aa cdr3_nt
TRBJ1-5 TRBV12-3/TRBV12-4 14 TRBD1 many CASSSGQGWQPQHF TGTGCCAGCAGTTCGGGACAGGGGTGGCAGCCCCAGCATTTT
TRBJ1-1 TRBV20-1 13 NA NA CSAPTGPDSEAFF TGCAGTGCTCCGACAGGCCCGGACAGTGAAGCTTTCTTT
TRBJ2-7 TRBV20-1 14 TRBD1 many CSAPRRDRGYEQYF TGCAGTGCTCCCCGCCGGGACAGGGGCTACGAGCAGTACTTC
TRBJ1-2 TRBV15 15 NA few CATSRLSSGDYGYTF TGTGCCACCAGCAGACTATCGTCGGGAGATTATGGCTACACCTTC
TRBJ2-7 TRBV7-8 14 NA few CASSPSGSNREQYF TGTGCCAGCAGCCCCAGTGGGAGTAATCGCGAGCAGTACTTC
TRBJ1-4 TRBV7-2 17 NA NA CASSLNAVKSTNEKLFF TGTGCCAGCAGCTTAAATGCGGTTAAGTCAACTAATGAAAAACTGTTTTTT
TRBJ2-1 TRBV14 14 NA NA CASSQAARALEQFF TGTGCCAGCAGCCAAGCGGCCAGGGCCCTTGAGCAGTTCTTC
TRBJ2-1 TRBV29-1 16 NA few CSVGGSRILGYNEQFF TGCAGCGTCGGCGGGTCTAGGATCTTAGGGTACAATGAGCAGTTCTTC
TRBJ2-5 TRBV29-1 13 TRBD1 NA CSVSTGGAKTQYF TGCAGCGTCTCGACAGGGGGCGCGAAGACCCAGTACTTC
TRBJ2-7 TRBV29-1 13 NA few CSASRTSTYEQYF TGCAGCGCCTCTCGGACATCTACCTACGAGCAGTACTTC
TRBJ1-1 TRBV13 12 NA many CASSLGLEEAFF TGTGCCAGCAGCTTAGGCCTAGAGGAAGCTTTCTTT
TRBJ1-5 TRBV7-9 16 TRBD1 NA CASSLTTGGSNQPQHF TGTGCCAGCAGCTTAACGACAGGGGGTAGCAATCAGCCCCAGCATTTT
TRBJ2-1 TRBV12-3/TRBV12-4 14 NA few CASSWGSGVNEQFF TGTGCCAGCAGTTGGGGGTCAGGGGTCAATGAGCAGTTCTTC
TRBJ2-4 TRBV6-5 8 NA NA CASSYSYF TGTGCCAGCAGTTACTCTTACTTC
TRBJ2-2 TRBV2 16 TRBD2 many CASSDPLAGNTGELFF TGTGCCAGCAGTGACCCGCTAGCGGGAAATACCGGGGAGCTGTTTTTT
TRBJ2-1 TRBV29-1 13 NA NA CSAGEPSYNEQFF TGCAGCGCAGGGGAACCCTCCTACAATGAGCAGTTCTTC
TRBJ2-1 TRBV2 16 TRBD2 many CASSGSGTSGFSQQFF TGTGCCAGCAGTGGATCCGGGACTAGCGGGTTTAGTCAGCAGTTCTTC
TRBJ2-7 TRBV10-2 12 NA many CASSDRGGEQYF TGCGCCAGCAGTGACAGGGGCGGAGAGCAGTACTTC
TRBJ1-1 TRBV11-2 15 TRBD1 few CASSSHRGGNTEAFF TGTGCCAGCAGCTCCCACAGGGGGGGAAACACTGAAGCTTTCTTT
TRBJ2-2 TRBV14 17 TRBD1 few CASSRDSSFANTGELFF TGTGCCAGCAGCCGGGACAGCAGTTTTGCGAACACCGGGGAGCTGTTTTTT
TRBJ2-1 TRBV2 15 TRBD1 many CASSGLGQGRDEQFF TGTGCCAGCAGTGGGCTGGGACAGGGTCGCGATGAGCAGTTCTTC